The T cell receptor beta chain described here comes from a study of blood T cell repertoires in COVID-19. Study background: Symptom resolution, clearance, or two negative PCRs marked the recovered donors of Cohort 3.

This clone was seen a few times. Germline V gene sequence: CDR1 MDHEN, CDR2 SYDVKM. The CDR3 covers 15 residues. V dropped 2 bases and J dropped 4 bases, with 9 bases sitting between them. The method was immunoSEQ multiplex PCR; TCRdb's version includes in-frame clones alone and lacks a portion of them. The data contain approximately 150,000 clones, around three quarters of them seen just once; the ten biggest clones take up 15% to 20%. The specimen was PBMCs or T cells enriched from blood (not recorded which). The rearrangement links TRBV28 to TRBJ1-6; TRBD1 is a possible D gene (5 bases). The clonotype originates from a woman aged 70-85 years in a cohort exposed to, infected with or recovered from COVID-19 (not recorded which). The CDR3 region is CASSLSSGYNSPLHF. CDR3 bases: TGTGCCAGCAGTTTAAGTTCAGGGTATAATTCACCCCTCCACTTT.